The clone carrying this T cell receptor beta chain was seen at least ten times. The data are from a study of human T cells and chemical hapten exposure. Time point noted: pre-sensitization, week 0. Treatment: therapeutic diphenylcyclopropenone sensitization with weekly scalp DPC. Researchers extracted total RNA from unfractionated whole blood. One entry per CDR3 protein results from TCRdb running MiXCR on the RACE reads. The table includes under 400,000 distinct CDR3 sequences, 4% to 6% detected once. From germline, CDR1 is SGDLS and CDR2 YYNGEE. The CDR3 runs to 17 residues. V dropped 1 base and J dropped 0 bases, with 13 bases sitting between them.

The chain carries TRBV9 and TRBJ2-2; D possibly corresponds to TRBD2 (5 bases). This clonotype was sampled from a woman between 50 and 59 years old with alopecia areata. Some clones in this sample may be carry-over from other donors' samples. The specimen comprised whole blood, sampled in connection with sensitization to the hapten diphenylcyclopropenone (DPC). The CDR3 protein is CASSVRASGPNTGELFF. CDR3 DNA sequence: TGTGCCAGCAGCGTAAGGGCCAGCGGACCGAACACCGGGGAGCTGTTTTTT.